The TCR beta chain described here comes from a study of shared clonotypes between healthy human individuals. Germline CDR1 and CDR2: MDHEN and SYDVKM. The CDR3 spans 16 residues. CD45RA+ naive and CD45RA-negative memory subsets were separated from CD4+ cells. Profiling relied on immunoSEQ multiplex PCR, and the TCRdb table lists in-frame clones only, not all of them. The sample carries approximately 180,000 clones, 85% to 95% recorded once. The origin of this receptor is a woman aged 25 to 39 in good health. The rearrangement uses TRBV28 and TRBJ2-5; TRBD1 matches at 7 bases. The end of the DNA is better explained by TRBJ2-7, so the J call may be wrong. The sequenced material came from naive CD4+ T cells sorted from blood. Subset: CD45RA+ positively selected. The DNA of the CDR3 is TGTGCCAGCAGTTTACCCGGACAGGCGCCAGGGCACGAGCAGTACTTC. It is translated as CASSLPGQAPGHEQYF.